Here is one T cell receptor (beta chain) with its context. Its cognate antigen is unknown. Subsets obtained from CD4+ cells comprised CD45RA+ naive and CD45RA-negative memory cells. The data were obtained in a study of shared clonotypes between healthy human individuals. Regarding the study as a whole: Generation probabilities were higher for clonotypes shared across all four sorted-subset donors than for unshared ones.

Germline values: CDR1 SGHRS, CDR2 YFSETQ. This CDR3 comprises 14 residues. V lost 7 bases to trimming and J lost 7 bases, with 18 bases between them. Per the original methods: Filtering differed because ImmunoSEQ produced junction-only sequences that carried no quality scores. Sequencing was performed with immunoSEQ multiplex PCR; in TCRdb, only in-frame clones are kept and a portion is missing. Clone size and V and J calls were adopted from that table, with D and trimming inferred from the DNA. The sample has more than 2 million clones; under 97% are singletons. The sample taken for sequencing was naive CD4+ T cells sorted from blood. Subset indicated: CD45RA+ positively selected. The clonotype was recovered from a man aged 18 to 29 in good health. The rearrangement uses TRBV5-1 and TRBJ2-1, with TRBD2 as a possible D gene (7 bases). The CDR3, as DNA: TGCGCCAGCGGGAGGGGGGCCCAGAGAAATGAGCAGTTCTTC. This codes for CASGRGAQRNEQFF.